This record concerns one TCR beta chain sequence. Every bit of the isolated RNA underwent reverse transcription, so sequencing read expressed TCRB transcripts. Assay used: immunoSEQ multiplex PCR; TCRdb lists only in-frame clones, some missing. This sample has 150,000 or so clones, with under 60% found just once. The data are from a study of beta chain features in type 1 diabetes. Study-level information: All samples together contributed 100 million to 120 million sorted cells for examination.

The CDR3 is made up of 17 amino acids. J lost 7 bases, V lost 4 bases, and 14 bases had no gene match. Germline assignment: CDR1 SNHLY and CDR2 FYNNEI. The rearrangement links TRBV2 to TRBJ1-4, with 8 bases identical to TRBD1. Material for sequencing was Tregs from blood. The receptor was derived from a man aged 18 to 30 in good health. In DNA, the CDR3 is TGTGCCAGCAGTGGGAGGGCAGGGGGCCGGGGTGGTGAAAAACTGTTTTTT. Translating gives CASSGRAGGRGGEKLFF.